This T cell receptor (beta chain) was sequenced during a study of OX40 agonist ivuxolimab in advanced cancers. In the study overall: Averaging around 60 years in age, with a range of about 23 to 80, the cohort was approximately 83% male. Three patients responded partially, comprising one with hepatocellular carcinoma and two with cutaneous melanoma.

Overall study results and limits: Normalized T-cell clonal expansion was also low in some nonresponders.

The table came from immunoSEQ multiplex PCR; TCRdb's copy has only in-frame clones and leaves some out. Of about 50,000 clones in the sample, 80% to 85% were seen once. This clone showed up just a few times. Its antigen is not identified. This CDR3 is built from 15 residues. V lost 8 bases and J lost 2; bases outside the gene matches: 9. Germline assignment: CDR1 SGHVS and CDR2 FQNEAQ. The genes are TRBV7-8 and TRBJ2-1; TRBD2 aligns across 7 bases. This TCR derives from an adult with an advanced solid tumor such as melanoma, head and neck, liver or kidney cancer. Sequences were derived from CD4+ or CD8+ T cells sorted from blood, sampled in a trial of the OX40 agonist ivuxolimab. CDR3 residues: CASGTPRGTYNEQFF. The CDR3 DNA sequence: TGTGCCAGCGGCACTCCGCGGGGGACCTACAATGAGCAGTTCTTC.